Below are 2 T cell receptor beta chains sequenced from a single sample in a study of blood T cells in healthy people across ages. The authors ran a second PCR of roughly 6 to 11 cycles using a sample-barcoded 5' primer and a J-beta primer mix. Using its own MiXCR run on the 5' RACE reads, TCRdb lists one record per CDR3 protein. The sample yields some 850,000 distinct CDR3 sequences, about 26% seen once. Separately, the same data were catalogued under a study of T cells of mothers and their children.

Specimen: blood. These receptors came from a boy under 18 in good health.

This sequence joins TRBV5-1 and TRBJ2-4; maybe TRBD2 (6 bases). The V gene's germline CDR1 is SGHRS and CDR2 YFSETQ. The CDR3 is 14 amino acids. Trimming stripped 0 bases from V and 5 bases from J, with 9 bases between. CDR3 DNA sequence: TGCGCCAGCAGCTTGGAGTTAGCGGAAAACATTCAGTACTTC. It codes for CASSLELAENIQYF. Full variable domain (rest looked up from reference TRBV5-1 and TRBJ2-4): KAGVTQTPRYLIKTRGQQVTLSCSPISGHRSVSWYQQTPGQGLQFLFEYFSETQRNKGNFPGRFSGRQFSNSRSEMNVSTLELGDSALYLCASSLELAENIQYFGAGTRLSVL.

The CDR3 DNA reads TGTGCCAGCAGAATCGGGGACCTCTCCTACAATGAGCAGTTCTTC. Translation gives CASRIGDLSYNEQFF. The rearrangement links TRBV6-5 to TRBJ2-1; TRBD1 or TRBD2 may be the D gene (5 bases each). In germline, CDR1 is MNHEY, CDR2 SVGAGI. V was clipped by 6 bases and J by 0 bases, with 12 bases between them. The CDR3 loop spans 15 amino acids.